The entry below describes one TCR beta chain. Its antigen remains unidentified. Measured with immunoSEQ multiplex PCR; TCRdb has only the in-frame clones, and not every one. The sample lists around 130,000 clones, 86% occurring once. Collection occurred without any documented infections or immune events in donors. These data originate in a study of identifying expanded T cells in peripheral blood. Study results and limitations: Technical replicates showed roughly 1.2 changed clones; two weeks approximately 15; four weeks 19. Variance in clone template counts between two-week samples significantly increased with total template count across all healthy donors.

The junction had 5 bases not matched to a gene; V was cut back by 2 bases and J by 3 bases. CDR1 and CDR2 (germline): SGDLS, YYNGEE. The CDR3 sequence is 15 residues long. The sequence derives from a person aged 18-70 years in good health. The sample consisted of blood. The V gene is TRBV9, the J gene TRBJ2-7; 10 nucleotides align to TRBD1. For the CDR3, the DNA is TGTGCCAGCAGCGTCGGACAGGGGGTTCGCTACGAGCAGTACTTC. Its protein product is CASSVGQGVRYEQYF.